This is a list of T cell receptor beta chains from one sample in a study of regulatory T cells in long-lasting Graves disease. Using its own MiXCR run on the multiplex PCR reads, TCRdb lists one record per CDR3 protein. The sample has roughly 490,000 distinct CDR3 sequences; under 25% are singletons. The source was peripheral blood mononuclear cells (PBMCs), collected when the disease was refractory, from a patient treated with antithyroid drugs. These TCRs come from a female donor with Graves disease. CDR3s include the opening cysteine and the closing phenylalanine or tryptophan. The D gene is left open where the match is weak. Clone sizes are given selectively: once, few, many, or a class where the clone is expanded.

D gene,V gene,clone size,J gene,CDR3 protein,CDR3 DNA
TRBD1,TRBV29-1,.,TRBJ2-7,CSVKSQGAQPEQYF,TGCAGCGTTAAGAGCCAGGGGGCGCAACCGGAGCAGTACTTC
TRBD2,TRBV29-1,.,TRBJ2-3,CSADGTSGILDDTQYF,TGCAGCGCCGACGGGACTAGCGGTATCTTGGACGATACGCAGTATTTT
TRBD1,TRBV29-1,many,TRBJ1-4,CSVGSQGGGDEKLFF,TGCAGCGTCGGATCCCAGGGGGGCGGGGATGAAAAACTGTTTTTT
.,TRBV4-1,.,TRBJ1-5,CASSPMRAIPQHF,TGCGCCAGCAGCCCCATGCGGGCGATACCCCAGCATTTT
.,TRBV10-3,.,TRBJ1-2,CAIQGTDYGYTF,TGTGCCATCCAGGGGACGGACTATGGCTACACCTTC
.,TRBV28,many,TRBJ1-5,CASTEGLGPQHF,TGTGCCAGCACCGAGGGTCTCGGGCCCCAGCATTTT
.,TRBV12-3/TRBV12-4,many,TRBJ1-4,CASSFAGIEEKLFF,TGTGCCAGCAGTTTTGCAGGGATAGAGGAAAAACTGTTTTTT
.,TRBV12-5,many,TRBJ1-1,CASGSRSGLVNTEAFF,TGTGCTAGTGGTTCCCGAAGCGGTCTAGTGAACACTGAAGCTTTCTTT
TRBD1,TRBV29-1,many,TRBJ1-4,CSALTGNEKLFF,TGCAGCGCCCTGACAGGGAATGAAAAACTGTTTTTT
.,TRBV11-2,many,TRBJ2-5,CASSLQEETQYF,TGTGCCAGCAGCTTACAGGAAGAGACCCAGTACTTC
TRBD1,TRBV7-2,many,TRBJ1-5,CASSRDSSSNQPQHF,TGTGCCAGCAGCCGGGACAGTTCTAGCAATCAGCCCCAGCATTTT
TRBD2,TRBV28,few,TRBJ2-1,CASSLILLAGVDLQFF,TGTGCCAGCAGTTTAATATTACTAGCGGGAGTAGACTTGCAGTTCTTC
.,TRBV29-1,.,TRBJ1-1,CSLNQNTEAFF,TGCAGTTTAAATCAGAACACTGAAGCTTTCTTT
.,TRBV7-2,.,TRBJ1-1,CASSPDPTGNTEAFF,TGTGCCAGCAGCCCGGATCCAACAGGGAACACTGAAGCTTTCTTT
.,TRBV10-1,.,TRBJ1-5,CASRPGSGVNQPQHF,TGCGCCAGCAGACCAGGATCAGGGGTCAATCAGCCCCAGCATTTT
.,TRBV5-6,many,TRBJ2-5,CASSFTAGQETQYF,TGTGCCAGCAGCTTCACGGCCGGGCAAGAGACCCAGTACTTC
.,TRBV11-2,.,TRBJ1-1,CASTRFSGNTEAFF,TGTGCCAGCACCCGCTTCTCGGGGAACACTGAAGCTTTCTTT
.,TRBV20-1,many,TRBJ1-1,CSARDLGDTEAFF,TGCAGTGCTAGAGATTTAGGGGACACTGAAGCTTTCTTT
.,TRBV6-5,many,TRBJ1-4,CASSYGLGLNEKLFF,TGTGCCAGCAGTTACGGTCTGGGCCTTAATGAAAAACTGTTTTTT
.,TRBV18,.,TRBJ2-2,CASFMTGNTGELFF,TGTGCCAGCTTTATGACTGGGAACACCGGGGAGCTGTTTTTT
.,TRBV11-1,.,TRBJ2-2,CASSLYRVQGSDGELFF,TGTGCCAGCAGCTTATATCGTGTGCAGGGGTCAGACGGGGAGCTGTTTTTT
TRBD1,TRBV27,many,TRBJ2-4,CASSLTGAQDIQYF,TGTGCCAGCAGCTTGACAGGGGCGCAGGACATTCAGTACTTC
TRBD1,TRBV12-3/TRBV12-4,many,TRBJ1-2,CASTTPGQGAGSYGYTF,TGTGCCAGCACGACGCCGGGACAGGGGGCGGGCAGCTATGGCTACACCTTC
TRBD2,TRBV12-3/TRBV12-4,many,TRBJ2-7,CASSPGLELSYEQYF,TGTGCCAGCAGTCCCGGACTAGAATTGTCCTACGAGCAGTACTTC
.,TRBV20-1,.,TRBJ2-7,CSALVGGSYEQYF,TGCAGTGCCTTAGTAGGGGGATCCTACGAGCAGTACTTC
.,TRBV12-3/TRBV12-4,many,TRBJ1-1,CASTHRAGSNTEAFF,TGTGCCAGCACCCACCGGGCAGGGTCGAACACTGAAGCTTTCTTT
.,TRBV12-3/TRBV12-4,many,TRBJ1-6,CASSLRGNSPLHF,TGTGCCAGCAGTTTACGGGGTAATTCACCCCTCCACTTT
.,TRBV7-3,few,TRBJ1-5,CASSTTAVVTNQPQHF,TGTGCCAGCAGCACCACCGCAGTTGTGACCAATCAGCCCCAGCATTTT
.,TRBV30,.,TRBJ1-3,CAWSAASGNTIYF,TGTGCCTGGAGTGCCGCCTCTGGAAACACCATATATTTT
TRBD2,TRBV6-5,many,TRBJ2-7,CASSFSGTYEQYF,TGTGCCAGCAGTTTCAGCGGGACCTACGAGCAGTACTTC
.,TRBV7-2,many,TRBJ2-7,CASSETSEQYF,TGTGCCAGCAGCGAGACCAGCGAGCAGTACTTC
TRBD1,TRBV7-2,many,TRBJ1-1,CATGDRVRTEAFF,TGTGCCACCGGGGACAGGGTGAGGACTGAAGCTTTCTTT
.,TRBV28,many,TRBJ1-5,CASSLDGNNQPQHF,TGTGCCAGCAGCCTGGACGGAAACAATCAGCCCCAGCATTTT
TRBD2,TRBV3-1,.,TRBJ2-7,CASSQDRSGGPYF,TGTGCCAGCAGCCAAGATAGAAGCGGGGGACCGTACTTC
.,TRBV7-2,many,TRBJ2-2,CASSLRGPGELFF,TGTGCCAGCAGCTTACGGGGTCCCGGGGAGCTGTTTTTT
.,TRBV10-3,once,TRBJ2-1,CATGNNEQFF,TGTGCCACAGGGAACAATGAGCAGTTCTTC
TRBD2,TRBV12-3/TRBV12-4,.,TRBJ2-7,CASSSGGSMYEQYF,TGTGCCAGCAGTTCCGGGGGGTCGATGTACGAGCAGTACTTC
.,TRBV11-2,.,TRBJ2-7,CASSSTRSRVSSYEQYF,TGTGCCAGCAGCTCAACGAGAAGCCGGGTTAGCTCCTACGAGCAGTACTTC
TRBD1,TRBV12-3/TRBV12-4,.,TRBJ1-5,CASSRQGFQQPQHF,TGTGCCAGCAGTAGACAGGGCTTTCAGCAGCCCCAGCATTTT
.,TRBV7-2,few,TRBJ2-5,CASSRSVGSQETQYF,TGTGCCAGCAGCCGCTCGGTAGGGAGTCAAGAGACCCAGTACTTC
.,TRBV2,.,TRBJ2-1,CASSDYQLLAHYNEQFF,TGTGCCAGCAGTGATTATCAACTTCTAGCGCACTACAATGAGCAGTTCTTC
.,TRBV11-1,many,TRBJ2-7,CASSLEQDGEQYF,TGTGCCAGCAGCTTAGAACAGGACGGCGAGCAGTACTTC
TRBD2,TRBV20-1,many,TRBJ2-7,CSARDTSGINEQYF,TGCAGTGCTAGAGATACTAGCGGGATAAACGAGCAGTACTTC
.,TRBV28,.,TRBJ2-1,CASTNSDGNEQFF,TGTGCCAGCACCAACAGCGACGGCAATGAGCAGTTCTTC
.,TRBV28,many,TRBJ1-1,CASMNGVRTEAFF,TGTGCCTCGATGAATGGGGTGAGGACTGAAGCTTTCTTT
.,TRBV20-1,many,TRBJ2-7,CSARDLWNEQYF,TGCAGTGCTAGAGATCTGTGGAACGAGCAGTACTTC
.,TRBV6-2/TRBV6-3,few,TRBJ1-5,CASGPGQPQHF,TGTGCCAGCGGCCCAGGTCAGCCCCAGCATTTT
.,TRBV9,many,TRBJ1-2,CASSVATGAELHLNYGYTF,TGTGCCAGCAGCGTGGCCACAGGCGCCGAATTACATCTTAACTATGGCTACACCTTC
.,TRBV2,many,TRBJ1-5,CASTDRFNQPQHF,TGTGCCAGCACCGACAGGTTCAATCAGCCCCAGCATTTT
.,TRBV28,few,TRBJ1-5,CASSPPHQPQHF,TGTGCCAGCAGTCCCCCCCATCAGCCCCAGCATTTT
.,TRBV7-8,few,TRBJ1-5,CASSLVAEKPQHF,TGTGCCAGCAGCTTAGTGGCCGAGAAGCCCCAGCATTTT